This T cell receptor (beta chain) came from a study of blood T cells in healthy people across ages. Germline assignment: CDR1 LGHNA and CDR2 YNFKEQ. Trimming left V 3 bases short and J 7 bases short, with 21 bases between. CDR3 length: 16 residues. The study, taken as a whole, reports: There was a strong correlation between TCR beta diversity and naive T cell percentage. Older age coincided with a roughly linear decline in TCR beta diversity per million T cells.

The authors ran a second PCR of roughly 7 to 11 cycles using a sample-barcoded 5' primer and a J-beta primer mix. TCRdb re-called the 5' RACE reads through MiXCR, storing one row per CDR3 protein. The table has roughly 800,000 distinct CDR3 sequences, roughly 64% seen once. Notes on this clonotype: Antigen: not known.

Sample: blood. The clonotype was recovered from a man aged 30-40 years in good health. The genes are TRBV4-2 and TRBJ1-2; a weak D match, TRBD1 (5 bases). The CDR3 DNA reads TGTGCCAGCAGCCAGGAGTACAGGAGGGAAGGCGGTGGCTACACCTTC. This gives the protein CASSQEYRREGGGYTF.